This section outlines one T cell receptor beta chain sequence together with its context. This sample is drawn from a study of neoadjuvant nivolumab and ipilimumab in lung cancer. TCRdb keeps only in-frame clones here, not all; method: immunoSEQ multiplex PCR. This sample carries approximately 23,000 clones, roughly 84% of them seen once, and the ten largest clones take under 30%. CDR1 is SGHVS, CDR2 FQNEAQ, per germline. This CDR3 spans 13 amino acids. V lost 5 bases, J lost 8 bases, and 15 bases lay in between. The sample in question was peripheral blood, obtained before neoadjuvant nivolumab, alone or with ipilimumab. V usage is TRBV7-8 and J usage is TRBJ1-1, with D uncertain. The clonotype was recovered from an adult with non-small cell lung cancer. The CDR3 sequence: CASSDDWTEEAFF. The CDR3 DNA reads TGTGCCAGCAGCGACGACTGGACGGAGGAAGCTTTCTTT.